Listed below are T cell receptor beta chains from one sample, sequenced in a study of blood T cell repertoires in COVID-19. Assay used: immunoSEQ multiplex PCR; TCRdb lists only in-frame clones, some missing. The sample comprises about 59,000 clones, around three quarters of which are singletons, and under 4% rests with the top ten. The sequencing sample was made of peripheral blood. The receptors were gathered from a man aged 60 to 69 with acute or convalescent COVID-19. Both conserved end residues are part of each CDR3. Fields, in order: V gene, D gene, J gene, clone size, CDR3 length, CDR3 DNA, CDR3 protein. The D gene is left open where the match is weak. Some rows mark clone size as missing; the rest say once, few, many or name a class of expanded clone.

TRBV7-2	TRBD1	TRBJ1-5	-	15	TGTGCCAGCAGCTTCTTAACAGGGGGGGTACAGCCCCAGCATTTT	CASSFLTGGVQPQHF
TRBV30	TRBD1	TRBJ2-7	-	14	TGTGCCTGGAGTAGGGGACAGGGATCCTACGAGCAGTACTTC	CAWSRGQGSYEQYF
TRBV9	-	TRBJ1-1	many	15	TGTGCCAGCAGCCCCCCGGGGGGTCTGAACACTGAAGCTTTCTTT	CASSPPGGLNTEAFF
TRBV2	-	TRBJ1-2	-	16	TGTGCCAGCAGTGAATACGAGGGCGGCTCCTCCTATGGCTACACCTTC	CASSEYEGGSSYGYTF
TRBV24-1	-	TRBJ1-1	-	12	TGTGCCACCTCGAGTGGAGGGCTCGAAGCTTTCTTT	CATSSGGLEAFF
TRBV4-2	-	TRBJ2-3	few	15	TGTGCCAGCAGCCAAGATCGGGGGTCGTGGGGTGCGCAGTATTTT	CASSQDRGSWGAQYF
TRBV19	TRBD1	TRBJ1-1	-	17	TGTGCCAGTAGTATAGCTGTGGGCAGGGGGACGAACACTGAAGCTTTCTTT	CASSIAVGRGTNTEAFF
TRBV2	-	TRBJ1-4	-	15	TGTGCCAGCAACCTGACTCCTTCAGTACGGGAAAAACTGTTTTTT	CASNLTPSVREKLFF
TRBV5-5	TRBD1	TRBJ2-7	few	15	TGTGCCAGCAGCTTGGCGGGTCAGGGGGAATACGAGCAGTACTTC	CASSLAGQGEYEQYF
TRBV2	TRBD1	TRBJ1-3	-	13	TGTGCCAGCAGCGTGGACAGGGGAGACACCATATATTTT	CASSVDRGDTIYF
TRBV28	TRBD1	TRBJ1-1	-	15	TGTGCCAGCAGTTCTATGACAGGGACGTGGACTGAAGCTTTCTTT	CASSSMTGTWTEAFF
TRBV2	-	TRBJ1-6	-	13	TGTGCCAGCCTTTCAGGGGCGATTTCACCCCTCCACTTT	CASLSGAISPLHF
TRBV6-6	TRBD1	TRBJ2-5	few	16	TGTGCCAGCAGAACCGACAGGGGGCGTTTGGGAGAGACCCAGTACTTC	CASRTDRGRLGETQYF
TRBV6-1	-	TRBJ1-1	-	13	TGTGCCAGCAGTGAAGACATGAACACTGAAGCTTTCTTT	CASSEDMNTEAFF
TRBV7-2	TRBD1	TRBJ2-4	-	14	TGTGCCAGCACCCGGACAGGGGGCGAGAACATTCAGTACTTC	CASTRTGGENIQYF
TRBV19	-	TRBJ2-6	-	16	TGTGCCAGTAGTGCTCTCGAGGGATCTGGGGCCAACGTCCTGACTTTC	CASSALEGSGANVLTF
TRBV11-2	-	TRBJ2-7	-	16	TGTGCCAGCAGCTTAGACCAGACAGCCATTTCATACGAGCAGTACTTC	CASSLDQTAISYEQYF
TRBV4-1	-	TRBJ2-1	-	14	TGCGCCAGCAGCCAAGAAAGATTGCGGGGTGAGCAGTTCTTC	CASSQERLRGEQFF